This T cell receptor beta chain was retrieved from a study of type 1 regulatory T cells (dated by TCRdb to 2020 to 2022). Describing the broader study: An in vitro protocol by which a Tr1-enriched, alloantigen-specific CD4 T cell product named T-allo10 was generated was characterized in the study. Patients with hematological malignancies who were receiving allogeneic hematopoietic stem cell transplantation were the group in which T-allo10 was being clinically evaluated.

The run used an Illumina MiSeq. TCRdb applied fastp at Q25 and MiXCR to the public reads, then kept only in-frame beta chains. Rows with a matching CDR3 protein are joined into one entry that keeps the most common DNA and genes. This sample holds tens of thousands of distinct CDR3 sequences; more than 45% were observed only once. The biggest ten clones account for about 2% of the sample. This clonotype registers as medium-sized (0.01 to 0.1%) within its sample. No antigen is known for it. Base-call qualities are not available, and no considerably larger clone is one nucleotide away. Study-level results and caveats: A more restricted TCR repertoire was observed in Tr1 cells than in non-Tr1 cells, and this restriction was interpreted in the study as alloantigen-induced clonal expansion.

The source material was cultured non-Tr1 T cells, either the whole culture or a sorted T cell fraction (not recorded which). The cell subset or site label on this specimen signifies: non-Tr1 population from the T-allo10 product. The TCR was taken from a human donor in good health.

The CDR3 in this case is CASNQGFQPQHF. The base sequence is TGTGCCAGCAACCAGGGATTCCAGCCCCAGCATTTT. The chain joins TRBV12-3 or TRBV12-4 to TRBJ1-5; TRBD1 is perhaps the D gene, given 5 matching bases. V loses 7 bases of germline sequence and J loses 7 bases, and the interval between the two ends is 11 bases. Including the terminal cysteine and phenylalanine, the CDR3 comprises 12 residues. The CDR3 DNA has 36 bases and is translated from base 1.